The rows below give T cell receptor beta chains drawn from one sample of a study of blood T cell repertoires in COVID-19. TCRdb keeps only in-frame clones here, not all; method: immunoSEQ multiplex PCR. The repertoire holds some 240,000 clones, with approximately 85% as singletons. The sequencing sample was made of peripheral blood. These receptors came from a woman between 65 and 79 years old with COVID-19, enrolled during active disease. Each CDR3 is given with its conserved first and last residue. The order of the fields is V gene, J gene, CDR3 protein.

v_gene: TRBV7-2
j_gene: TRBJ2-1
CDR3aa: CASSLAFEQFF

v_gene: TRBV19
j_gene: TRBJ2-2
CDR3aa: CASSTPGSEFTGELFF

v_gene: TRBV11-3
j_gene: TRBJ2-2
CDR3aa: CASSRGRTTGELFF

v_gene: TRBV15
j_gene: TRBJ1-1
CDR3aa: CATSFQNTEAFF

v_gene: TRBV7-9
j_gene: TRBJ1-6
CDR3aa: CASSYDSPNSPLHF

v_gene: TRBV30
j_gene: TRBJ2-1
CDR3aa: CAWSTGGRYNEQFF

v_gene: TRBV19
j_gene: TRBJ2-2
CDR3aa: CASSVDRTGELFF

v_gene: TRBV18
j_gene: TRBJ1-1
CDR3aa: CASSPRQGYTEAFF

v_gene: TRBV5-5
j_gene: TRBJ1-2
CDR3aa: CASSLDRPNYGYTF

v_gene: TRBV4-3
j_gene: TRBJ2-7
CDR3aa: CASSQGTSGIYEQYF

v_gene: TRBV7-8
j_gene: TRBJ1-4
CDR3aa: CASSSDKDRRNEKLFF

v_gene: TRBV3-1/TRBV3-2
j_gene: TRBJ2-2
CDR3aa: CASSQFLLGSSAGELFF

v_gene: TRBV19
j_gene: TRBJ1-5
CDR3aa: CASSILGHPIYSNQPQHF

v_gene: TRBV7-2
j_gene: TRBJ2-7
CDR3aa: CASSLYGASLGGEQYF

v_gene: TRBV14
j_gene: TRBJ1-1
CDR3aa: CASSQDSRGSAFF

v_gene: TRBV9
j_gene: TRBJ2-1
CDR3aa: CASSVDLLAGHPVYNEQFF

v_gene: TRBV28
j_gene: TRBJ1-5
CDR3aa: CASSFSDYNQPQHF

v_gene: TRBV7-2
j_gene: TRBJ1-2
CDR3aa: CASSALNPGQGSGYTF

v_gene: TRBV24-1
j_gene: TRBJ1-2
CDR3aa: CATSVGTGGADGYTF

v_gene: TRBV15
j_gene: TRBJ2-7
CDR3aa: CATSRGQGGEQYF

v_gene: TRBV2
j_gene: TRBJ1-2
CDR3aa: CASGEVYGYTF

v_gene: TRBV3-1/TRBV3-2
j_gene: TRBJ2-2
CDR3aa: CASRQAGVNTGELFF

v_gene: TRBV7-2
j_gene: TRBJ1-1
CDR3aa: CASSLVVWGPNEAFF

v_gene: TRBV10-1
j_gene: TRBJ2-1
CDR3aa: CATPRAEANEQFF

v_gene: TRBV21-1
j_gene: TRBJ2-1
CDR3aa: CASSLGLAHNEQFF

v_gene: TRBV6-4
j_gene: TRBJ1-6
CDR3aa: CASIPRGSYNSPLHF

v_gene: TRBV18
j_gene: TRBJ2-5
CDR3aa: CASSPSQSETQYF

v_gene: TRBV27
j_gene: TRBJ2-3
CDR3aa: CASSLADASTDTQYF

v_gene: TRBV28
j_gene: TRBJ2-7
CDR3aa: CASRLTTDRASYEQYF

v_gene: TRBV6-1
j_gene: TRBJ1-5
CDR3aa: CASSESGGSDQPQHF

v_gene: TRBV30
j_gene: TRBJ2-7
CDR3aa: CAWSREQGVYEQYF

v_gene: TRBV28
j_gene: TRBJ1-1
CDR3aa: CAIRGLNTEAFF

v_gene: TRBV7-2
j_gene: TRBJ2-1
CDR3aa: CASSLSGRPSSYNEQFF

v_gene: TRBV12-3/TRBV12-4
j_gene: TRBJ2-7
CDR3aa: CASSLNRVHEQYF

v_gene: TRBV7-9
j_gene: TRBJ2-7
CDR3aa: CASRPLTSSYEQYF

v_gene: TRBV25-1
j_gene: TRBJ1-1
CDR3aa: CASSESPGSNTEAFF

v_gene: TRBV19
j_gene: TRBJ1-2
CDR3aa: CASSTDRGESLIYGYTF

v_gene: TRBV2
j_gene: TRBJ1-1
CDR3aa: CASRSGLNTEAFF

v_gene: TRBV11-2
j_gene: TRBJ1-2
CDR3aa: CASSPWETGNYGYTF

v_gene: TRBV18
j_gene: TRBJ1-1
CDR3aa: CASSPIGGNTEAFF

v_gene: TRBV7-2
j_gene: TRBJ2-1
CDR3aa: CASSLGREAYNEQFF

v_gene: TRBV13
j_gene: TRBJ2-1
CDR3aa: CASSNSRRTSSNEQFF

v_gene: TRBV4-3
j_gene: TRBJ2-6
CDR3aa: CASSQGRSAHSGANVLTF

v_gene: TRBV2
j_gene: TRBJ1-4
CDR3aa: CASSVVRDEKLFF

v_gene: TRBV4-2
j_gene: TRBJ1-1
CDR3aa: CASSQGVRSGLTEAFF

v_gene: TRBV7-9
j_gene: TRBJ1-2
CDR3aa: CASSLALDTPLYGYTF

v_gene: TRBV5-1
j_gene: TRBJ2-3
CDR3aa: CASSLQDPSTDTQYF

v_gene: TRBV18
j_gene: TRBJ2-1
CDR3aa: CASSPPVSYNEQFF

v_gene: TRBV7-2
j_gene: TRBJ1-5
CDR3aa: CASSLQGNGLQPQHF

v_gene: TRBV3-1/TRBV3-2
j_gene: TRBJ2-5
CDR3aa: CASSQDLRGTQYF

v_gene: TRBV19
j_gene: TRBJ2-3
CDR3aa: CASSSRTGGASDTQYF

v_gene: TRBV7-2
j_gene: TRBJ1-6
CDR3aa: CATSRDSPLHF

v_gene: TRBV15
j_gene: TRBJ2-1
CDR3aa: CATSSRGGSYNEQFF

v_gene: TRBV2
j_gene: TRBJ2-2
CDR3aa: CASTWQNTGELFF

v_gene: TRBV18
j_gene: TRBJ2-1
CDR3aa: CASSPWTSGSNEQFF

v_gene: TRBV5-4
j_gene: TRBJ2-2
CDR3aa: CASSLEAGGPGELFF

v_gene: TRBV2
j_gene: TRBJ1-4
CDR3aa: CASSETGGPEKLFF

v_gene: TRBV18
j_gene: TRBJ2-5
CDR3aa: CASSRGQRETQYF